Here is one TCR beta chain with its context. Its cognate antigen has yet to be identified. Per-base qualities were not stored, and no clone one base away is much larger. No immune events, such as infections, were documented for the healthy donors during the collection period. To calibrate time-dependent variance in a beta-binomial model of T-cell clone differential abundance, blood repertoires from healthy donors were used as a training cohort. The training cohort was composed of some ten healthy donors, 3 female and 7 male. On average the donors were around 39 years old, and their ages spanned roughly 25 to 70 years. Obtained from a commercial supplier, whole blood was collected from each healthy donor at three time points set around 2 weeks apart. For immunosequencing, genomic DNA was extracted from whole blood that had not been sorted. The immunoSEQ Assay, which relies on bias-controlled multiplex PCR amplification of genomic DNA, was used to profile TCRbeta CDR3 regions. In the paper's pipeline: To quantify the absolute abundance of each unique TCRbeta CDR3 region, the sequences were collapsed and filtered. Differential abundance was tested with a binomial (Fisher-equivalent) model and with a beta-binomial model adding time-dependent variance fitted from healthy donors. Clones with fewer than 5 combined templates were excluded, and clones with Benjamini-Hochberg FDR below 0.01 were called differentially abundant. In the beta-binomial model, variance was expressed as a function of the total template count across the two samples, in the form v = (b*log(k)+a)^2. TCRdb re-hosts the immuneACCESS table, in-frame sequences only. Its copies lack some clones; in the studies checked, an unresolved V gene accounts for under half of them, and the cause for the rest is not known. Clone size and V and J calls were adopted from that table, with D and trimming inferred from the DNA. Counted in this sample were approximately 57,000 clones; approximately 90% of them appeared once. In total, the top ten clones hold 3% to 4% of the sample.

The data were taken from a study of identifying expanded T cells in peripheral blood (dated by TCRdb to the late 2010s). For the study in its entirety: Separate aliquots of the same genomic DNA pool were sequenced to produce technical replicates, and four replicates were compared in pairs.

Results and caveats for the whole study, not just this receptor: The authors expected that over much longer intervals, such as months to years, biological variance in healthy repertoires might increase even further. Roughly 1.2 differentially abundant clones were flagged by the binomial model between technical replicates, whereas about 16 and 20 were flagged over approximately two weeks and four weeks, respectively. Both the number of clones called differentially abundant and the false-positive rate were significantly reduced by the beta-binomial model across all healthy-donor time intervals. For all healthy donors, the variance in clone template counts between roughly 2-week samples rose significantly as total template count increased.

For CDR1 and CDR2, the germline V gene (reference sequence) lists SGHNT and YYREEE. The CDR3 covers 14 residues, taking in both the cysteine and the phenylalanine. Of all the DNA, just the CDR3 is kept, 42 bases in frame from base 1. The V end gives up 2 bases and the J end 6 bases, leaving 5 bases in the junction not matched to a gene. The chain is assembled from TRBV5-4 and TRBJ2-7, and TRBD1 matches 10 of the central bases. Source material: blood. The clonotype comes from a person between 18 and 75 years old in good health. The CDR3: CASSLETGGIEQYF. In nucleotides, the sequence is TGTGCCAGCAGCTTAGAGACAGGGGGCATCGAGCAGTACTTC.